This T cell receptor beta chain was captured in a study of T-cell memory formation after mild COVID-19. The ends were cut back, 5 bases at V and 3 bases at J, with 17 bases in the middle. In germline, CDR1 is LGHDT, CDR2 YNNKEL (reference sequence). CDR3 length: 17 amino acids. Using its own MiXCR run on the 5' RACE reads, TCRdb lists one record per CDR3 protein. The sample has just over 350,000 distinct CDR3 sequences; about an eighth are singletons. Sequenced: PBMCs or a T cell subset sorted from them (not recorded which). The TCR was taken from a man younger than 35 who had mild COVID-19 (a few samples of this study predate the infection). Cell type and time point are not known. The chain joins TRBV3-1 to TRBJ2-6, with D maybe TRBD2 (5 bases). CDR3 sequence reads: CASSTRSEGFGANVLTF. For the CDR3, the DNA is TGTGCCAGCAGCACTCGGAGCGAGGGTTTTGGGGCCAACGTCCTGACTTTC.